A single sample gave rise to the 26 T cell receptor beta chains below, sequenced in a study of OX40 agonist ivuxolimab in advanced cancers. Libraries were constructed by the immunoSEQ multiplex PCR assay. TCRdb re-hosts the immuneACCESS table, in-frame sequences only. Its copies lack some clones; in the studies checked, an unresolved V gene accounts for under half of them, and the cause for the rest is not known. The sample records 30,000 to 40,000 clones, 83% of which are singletons. The ten most abundant clones make up 20% to 25% of the sample. The sample in question was CD4+ or CD8+ T cells sorted from blood, obtained in a trial of the OX40 agonist ivuxolimab. All receptors derive from an adult with an advanced solid tumor such as melanoma, head and neck, liver or kidney cancer.

V gene TRBV7-9 combines with J gene TRBJ1-5; 7 bases are shared with TRBD1. The trim removed 2 bases at V and 6 bases at J, leaving 4 bases unmatched. CDR1 is SEHNR, CDR2 FQNEAQ, per germline (reference sequence). CDR3 length equals 14 residues. The CDR3 is CASSLSAGGQPQHF. Written as DNA, the CDR3 is TGTGCCAGCAGCTTAAGTGCAGGGGGTCAGCCCCAGCATTTT.

This clone came up once. This sequence joins TRBV9 and TRBJ1-1, with no clear D. This CDR3 spans 14 amino acids. In germline, CDR1 is SGDLS, CDR2 YYNGEE. The V gene lost 4 bases and the J gene lost 2 bases, with 12 bases spanning the gap. The DNA for the CDR3 is TGTGCCAGCAGCCTCCTACAGAGTAACACTGAAGCTTTCTTT. Its protein is CASSLLQSNTEAFF.

The chain has TRBV7-3 and TRBJ2-3, with 7 bases aligning to TRBD2. The CDR3 extends over 20 amino acids. Per germline, CDR1 SGHTA and CDR2 FQGTGA. The junction had 19 bases not matched to a gene; V was cut back by 0 bases and J by 4 bases. The CDR3 DNA follows: TGTGCCAGCAGCTTAACCGCCAGTGGCCTAGCGGTCGGGGGTTCAGATACGCAGTATTTT. Its protein product is CASSLTASGLAVGGSDTQYF.

V is TRBV19 and J is TRBJ2-2, with D possibly being TRBD2 (6 bases). Germline V CDR1 and CDR2: LNHDA, SQIVND (reference sequence). The CDR3 sequence is 14 residues long. V lost 6 bases and J 2 bases, leaving 10 bases between the germline ends. The CDR3 region has the DNA TGTGCCAGTAGAGCTAGCGTAAACACCGGGGAGCTGTTTTTT. It yields the protein CASRASVNTGELFF.

The chain combines TRBV5-4 with TRBJ2-7; 7 nucleotides match TRBD2. Germline V gene sequence: CDR1 SGHNT, CDR2 YYREEE (reference sequence). Trimming at V came to 3 bases and at J to 0 bases, leaving 6 bases not matched to a gene. This CDR3 comprises 15 residues. Here the CDR3 reads CASSSGLSLSYEQYF. The CDR3 DNA sequence: TGTGCCAGCAGCTCGGGACTATCCCTCTCCTACGAGCAGTACTTC.

The chain uses TRBV9 and TRBJ2-5; D possibly corresponds to TRBD2 (7 bases). Per the germline V gene, CDR1 is SGDLS and CDR2 is YYNGEE. Trimming took off 0 bases at V and 5 bases at J, with 14 bases between the two ends. The CDR3 consists of 15 residues. The CDR3 reads CASSVVSGGRETQYF. CDR3 nucleotides: TGTGCCAGCAGCGTAGTCTCGGGGGGCCGGGAGACCCAGTACTTC.

This clone was recorded only once. The chain couples TRBV11-2 to TRBJ1-2, with 10 bases that match TRBD1. The germline gives CDR1 SGHAT, CDR2 FQNNGV. The CDR3 runs 15 residues. V was pared by 3 bases and J by 2 bases, with 3 bases of the junction left unmatched. CDR3 nucleotide sequence: TGTGCCAGCAGCTTCCTGGACAGGGGGAACTATGGCTACACCTTC. It yields the protein CASSFLDRGNYGYTF.

The chain has TRBV7-9 and TRBJ1-3; D is undetermined. Trimming took 5 bases from V and 0 from J, leaving 11 bases between them. In germline, CDR1 is SEHNR, CDR2 FQNEAQ (reference sequence). The CDR3 is 15 residues long. This CDR3 is CASSPWAASGNTIYF. CDR3 in DNA: TGTGCCAGCAGCCCCTGGGCAGCCTCTGGAAACACCATATATTTT.

The J gene is TRBJ1-5, the V gene TRBV9; a possible D gene is TRBD1 (5 bases). The CDR3 covers 14 residues. In germline, CDR1 is SGDLS, CDR2 YYNGEE. Trimming removed 3 bases from V and 5 bases from J, with 12 bases in between. The DNA of the CDR3 is TGTGCCAGCAGCGCCGGGGCGGGAGATCAGCCCCAGCATTTT. Translated: CASSAGAGDQPQHF.

Remarks on this clone: The identical CDR3 is also encoded by other nucleotide sequences in the sample. The V gene is TRBV5-4, the J gene TRBJ1-1; no clear D. With 4 bases removed from V and 1 base from J, the gap between germline ends came to 8 bases. The CDR3 spans 13 residues. Germline CDR1 SGHNT, CDR2 YYREEE (reference sequence). CDR3 loop: CASSLLTNTEAFF. The CDR3 nucleotides read TGTGCCAGCAGCCTCCTTACGAACACTGAAGCTTTCTTT. The full variable domain, its missing parts supplied by reference TRBV5-4 and TRBJ1-1, is ETGVTQSPTHLIKTRGQQVTLRCSSQSGHNTVSWYQQALGQGPQFIFQYYREEENGRGNFPPRFSGLQFPNYSSELNVNALELDDSALYLCASSLLTNTEAFFGQGTRLTVV.

This chain connects TRBV28 to TRBJ2-1; 12 bases fit TRBD2. Trimming cost V 5 bases and J 5 bases; bases outside gene matches: 4. Germline lookup yields CDR1 MDHEN and CDR2 SYDVKM. The CDR3 covers 15 residues. CDR3 DNA: TGTGCCAGCAGTACTAGCGGGAGGACCGACAATGAGCAGTTCTTC. Its translation: CASSTSGRTDNEQFF.

This clone was counted between two and nine times. This chain uses TRBV19 with TRBJ2-7; 7 nucleotides agree with TRBD1. CDR1 is LNHDA, CDR2 SQIVND, per germline (reference sequence). V lost 2 bases, J lost 0 bases, and 4 bases stayed unmatched. The CDR3 is 15 residues long. The CDR3 DNA is TGTGCCAGTAGTATAACCACAGGGGACTCCTACGAGCAGTACTTC. Protein: CASSITTGDSYEQYF. The whole variable domain, remainder taken from reference TRBV19 and TRBJ2-7, is DGGITQSPKYLFRKEGQNVTLSCEQNLNHDAMYWYRQDPGQGLRLIYYSQIVNDFQKGDIAEGYSVSREKKESFPLTVTSAQKNPTAFYLCASSITTGDSYEQYFGPGTRLTVT.

V is TRBV19 and J is TRBJ1-6; possible D gene TRBD1, 6 bases. The V end lost 6 bases, the J end lost 7 bases, and 13 bases lay between the germline ends. CDR3 size: 14 residues. Per germline, CDR1 LNHDA and CDR2 SQIVND (reference sequence). The CDR3, as DNA: TGTGCCAGTAGCCCCGGACAGAAAAATTCACCCCTCCACTTT. Residues: CASSPGQKNSPLHF. Variable domain in full (rest from reference TRBV19 and TRBJ1-6): DGGITQSPKYLFRKEGQNVTLSCEQNLNHDAMYWYRQDPGQGLRLIYYSQIVNDFQKGDIAEGYSVSREKKESFPLTVTSAQKNPTAFYLCASSPGQKNSPLHFGNGTRLTVT.

This clone was seen a few times. The chain uses TRBV19 and TRBJ2-1, with 11 bases identical to TRBD1. V dropped 4 bases and J dropped 2; count of bases not matched to a gene: 7. The CDR3 contains 17 residues. CDR1 is LNHDA, CDR2 SQIVND, per germline (reference sequence). The chain's CDR3 is CASSRTGGDSTYNEQFF. The CDR3 nucleotides read TGTGCCAGTAGTAGGACAGGGGGCGATTCAACCTACAATGAGCAGTTCTTC.

The chain is built from TRBV10-3 and TRBJ1-1; a weak D match, TRBD1 (5 bases). CDR3 size: 13 residues. CDR1 and CDR2 from the germline V gene are ENHRY and SYGVKD. The V end was cut by 6 bases, the J end by 3 bases, with 11 bases between. CDR3 in DNA: TGTGCCATCAGAATACAGGAGGACACTGAAGCTTTCTTT. This codes for CAIRIQEDTEAFF.

The chain employs TRBV19 and TRBJ2-7; 7 bases are shared with TRBD2. Trimming took 6 bases from V and 1 from J; bases not matched to a gene: 9. Germline lookup yields CDR1 LNHDA and CDR2 SQIVND (reference sequence). The CDR3 length is 15 residues. For the CDR3, the DNA is TGTGCCAGTAGAATTGCGGCGGGAGAGTCCTACGAGCAGTACTTC. This encodes CASRIAAGESYEQYF.

The sample holds one count of this clone. V gene TRBV5-5 combines with J gene TRBJ2-7; 9 bases are a match to TRBD1. V was pared by 3 bases and J by 6 bases, with 4 bases of the junction left unmatched. Germline CDR1 and CDR2: SGHKS and YYEKEE (reference sequence). The CDR3 totals 13 residues. CDR3 DNA: TGTGCCAGCAGCTCATGGACAGGGGCCGAGCAGTACTTC. It codes for CASSSWTGAEQYF.

This clone was recorded only once. A single base is all that separates this from a far larger clone, so a read error is likely. Different DNA sequences within this sample yield the same CDR3. As DNA, the CDR3 is TGTGCCAGCAGTTTAGGGTCAGGTCATGGCTATGGCTACACCTTC. This sequence encodes CASSLGSGHGYGYTF. The rearrangement uses TRBV13 and TRBJ1-2; D unresolved. There are 15 residues in the CDR3. Germline V gene lookup returns CDR1 PRHDT and CDR2 FYEKMQ (reference sequence).

The chain recombines TRBV5-4 with TRBJ2-3; D not resolved. The V gene lost 4 bases and the J gene lost 2 bases, with 11 bases spanning the gap. Germline loops: CDR1 SGHNT, CDR2 YYREEE (reference sequence). The CDR3 has 14 residues. For the CDR3, the DNA is TGTGCCAGCAGCCCTGACGGCGACACAGATACGCAGTATTTT. The encoded protein is CASSPDGDTDTQYF. Combining the CDR3 with reference TRBV5-4 and TRBJ2-3 gives the whole variable domain ETGVTQSPTHLIKTRGQQVTLRCSSQSGHNTVSWYQQALGQGPQFIFQYYREEENGRGNFPPRFSGLQFPNYSSELNVNALELDDSALYLCASSPDGDTDTQYFGPGTRLTVL.

The rearrangement links TRBV27 to TRBJ2-3; TRBD1 is a possible D gene (6 bases). This CDR3 region has 15 residues. Germline V gene lookup returns CDR1 MNHEY and CDR2 SMNVEV (reference sequence). The V and J ends lost 0 bases and 3 bases respectively, with 10 bases between them. The CDR3: CASSLSVQGTDTQYF. CDR3 sequence (DNA): TGTGCCAGCAGTTTATCGGTCCAGGGGACAGATACGCAGTATTTT.

This clone appeared a few times. The chain couples TRBV11-2 to TRBJ2-1; 11 nucleotides match TRBD2. Germline CDR1 and CDR2: SGHAT and FQNNGV. The CDR3 has 15 amino acids. V lost 5 bases, J lost 5 bases, and 5 bases stayed unmatched. DNA for the CDR3: TGTGCCAGCAGCCGGGGACTAGCGGAGAACAATGAGCAGTTCTTC. Protein: CASSRGLAENNEQFF.

This sequence joins TRBV4-1 and TRBJ1-4; tentative D call: TRBD1 (5 bases). Trimming pared 0 bases from V and 8 bases from J, leaving 13 bases between. The CDR3 has 15 amino acids. The germline CDR1 and CDR2 sequences are MGHRA and YSYEKL. DNA for the CDR3: TGCGCCAGCAGCCAAGAGGCCAGGGTTGGCGAAAAACTGTTTTTT. Translating gives CASSQEARVGEKLFF.

The chain recombines TRBV5-1 with TRBJ2-7; D might be TRBD2 (7 bases). CDR1 and CDR2 (germline): SGHRS, YFSETQ. V lost 4 bases and J 4 bases, leaving 18 bases between the germline ends. The CDR3 covers 15 residues. CDR3 in DNA: TGCGCCAGCAGCCCCCCGGACGGGGGGCTTTACGAGCAGTACTTC. Protein: CASSPPDGGLYEQYF.

J is TRBJ1-5 and V is TRBV4-3, with no clear D. V shed 0 bases and J shed 1 base, with 7 bases lying between them. CDR3 length: 15 amino acids. Germline CDR1 is LGHNA and CDR2 is YSLEER. In DNA form, the CDR3 reads TGCGCCAGCAGCCAAGATTCTGGGAGCAATCAGCCCCAGCATTTT. Its protein product is CASSQDSGSNQPQHF.

V gene TRBV28 combines with J gene TRBJ2-6, with a tentative D call TRBD1 (5 bases). This CDR3 has 14 residues. V lost 6 bases and J 0 bases, leaving 6 bases between the germline ends. Germline loops: CDR1 MDHEN, CDR2 SYDVKM. This chain's CDR3 is CASRTGSGANVLTF. CDR3 coding DNA: TGTGCCAGCAGAACAGGCTCTGGGGCCAACGTCCTGACTTTC. The variable domain in full, with the rest retrieved from reference TRBV28 and TRBJ2-6, is DVKVTQSSRYLVKRTGEKVFLECVQDMDHENMFWYRQDPGLGLRLIYFSYDVKMKEKGDIPEGYSVSREKKERFSLILESASTNQTSMYLCASRTGSGANVLTFGAGSRLTVL.

This clone came up once. V usage is TRBV5-1 and J usage is TRBJ2-1; D is ambiguous. The CDR3 totals 14 residues. V was shortened by 5 bases and J by 8 bases, with 17 bases between the two germline ends. Germline V CDR1 and CDR2: SGHRS, YFSETQ. For the CDR3, the DNA is TGCGCCAGCAGTTATCCCACGGACGACGATGAGCAGTTCTTC. This codes for CASSYPTDDDEQFF.